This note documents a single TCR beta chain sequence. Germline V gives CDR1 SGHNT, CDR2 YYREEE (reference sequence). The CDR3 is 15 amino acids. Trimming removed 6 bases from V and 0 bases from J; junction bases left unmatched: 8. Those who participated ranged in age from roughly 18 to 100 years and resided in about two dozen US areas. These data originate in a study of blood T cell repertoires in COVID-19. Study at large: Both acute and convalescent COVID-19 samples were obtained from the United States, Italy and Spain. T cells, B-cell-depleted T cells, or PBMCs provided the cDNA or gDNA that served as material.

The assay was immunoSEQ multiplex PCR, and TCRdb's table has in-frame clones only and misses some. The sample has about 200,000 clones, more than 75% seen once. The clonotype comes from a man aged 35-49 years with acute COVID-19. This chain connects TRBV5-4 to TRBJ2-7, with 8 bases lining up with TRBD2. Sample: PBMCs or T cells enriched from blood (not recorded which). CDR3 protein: CASTRSGGSSYEQYF. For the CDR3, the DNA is TGTGCCAGCACTCGAAGCGGGGGCAGCTCCTACGAGCAGTACTTC.